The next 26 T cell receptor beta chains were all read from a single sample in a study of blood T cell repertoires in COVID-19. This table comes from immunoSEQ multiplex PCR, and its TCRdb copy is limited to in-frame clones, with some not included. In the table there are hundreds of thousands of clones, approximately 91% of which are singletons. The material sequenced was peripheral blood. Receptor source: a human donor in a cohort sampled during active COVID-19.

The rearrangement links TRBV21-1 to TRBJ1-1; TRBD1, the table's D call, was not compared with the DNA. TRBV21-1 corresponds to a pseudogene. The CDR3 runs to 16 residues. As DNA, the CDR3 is TGTGCCAGCAACTCAACCGTGGACAGGTTCAACACTGAAGCTTTCTTT. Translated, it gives CASNSTVDRFNTEAFF.

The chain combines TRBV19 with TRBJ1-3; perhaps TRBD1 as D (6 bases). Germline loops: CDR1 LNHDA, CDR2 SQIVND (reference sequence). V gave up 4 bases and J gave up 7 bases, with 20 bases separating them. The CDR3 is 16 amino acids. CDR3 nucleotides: TGTGCCAGTAGTACCTTGGACTCTCTGAGGGGGAACACCATATATTTT. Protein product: CASSTLDSLRGNTIYF. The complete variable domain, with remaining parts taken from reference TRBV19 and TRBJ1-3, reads DGGITQSPKYLFRKEGQNVTLSCEQNLNHDAMYWYRQDPGQGLRLIYYSQIVNDFQKGDIAEGYSVSREKKESFPLTVTSAQKNPTAFYLCASSTLDSLRGNTIYFGEGSWLTVV.

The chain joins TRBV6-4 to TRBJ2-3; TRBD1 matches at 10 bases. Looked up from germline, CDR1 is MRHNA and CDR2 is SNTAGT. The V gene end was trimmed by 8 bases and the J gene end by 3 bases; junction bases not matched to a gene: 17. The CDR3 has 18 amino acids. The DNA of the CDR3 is TGTGCCAGCGATCCCCGACCCCGGACAGGGGGGGAAACAGATACGCAGTATTTT. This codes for CASDPRPRTGGETDTQYF.

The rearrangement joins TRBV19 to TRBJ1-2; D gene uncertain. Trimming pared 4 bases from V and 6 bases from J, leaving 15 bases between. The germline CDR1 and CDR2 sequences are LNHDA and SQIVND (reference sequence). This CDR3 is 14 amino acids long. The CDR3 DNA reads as TGTGCCAGTAGTACGGAGGTCTTAGTTCATGGCTACACCTTC. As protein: CASSTEVLVHGYTF.

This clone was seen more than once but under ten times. This CDR3 is CASSFPTGVVDEQYF. The CDR3 DNA follows: TGTGCCAGCAGTTTTCCGACAGGGGTTGTCGACGAGCAGTACTTC. The chain carries TRBV28 and TRBJ2-7, with 8 bases matching TRBD1. This CDR3 has 15 residues. V shed 3 bases, J shed 5 bases, and the junction held 9 bases outside the gene matches. Germline V gives CDR1 MDHEN, CDR2 SYDVKM. The whole variable domain, filled in from reference TRBV28 and TRBJ2-7, reads DVKVTQSSRYLVKRTGEKVFLECVQDMDHENMFWYRQDPGLGLRLIYFSYDVKMKEKGDIPEGYSVSREKKERFSLILESASTNQTSMYLCASSFPTGVVDEQYFGPGTRLTVT.

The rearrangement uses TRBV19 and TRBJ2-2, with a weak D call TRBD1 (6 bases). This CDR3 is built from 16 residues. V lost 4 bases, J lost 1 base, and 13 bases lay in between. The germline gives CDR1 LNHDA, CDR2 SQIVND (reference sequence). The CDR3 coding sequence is TGTGCCAGTAGTACAAAAACAGGGTTGAACACCGGGGAGCTGTTTTTT. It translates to CASSTKTGLNTGELFF. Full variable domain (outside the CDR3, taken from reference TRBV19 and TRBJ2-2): DGGITQSPKYLFRKEGQNVTLSCEQNLNHDAMYWYRQDPGQGLRLIYYSQIVNDFQKGDIAEGYSVSREKKESFPLTVTSAQKNPTAFYLCASSTKTGLNTGELFFGEGSRLTVL.

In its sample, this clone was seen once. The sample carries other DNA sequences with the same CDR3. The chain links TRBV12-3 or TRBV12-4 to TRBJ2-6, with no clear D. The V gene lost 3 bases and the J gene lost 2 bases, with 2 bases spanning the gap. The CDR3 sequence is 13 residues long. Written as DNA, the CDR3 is TGTGCCAGCAGTTTTACTGGGGCCAACGTCCTGACTTTC. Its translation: CASSFTGANVLTF.

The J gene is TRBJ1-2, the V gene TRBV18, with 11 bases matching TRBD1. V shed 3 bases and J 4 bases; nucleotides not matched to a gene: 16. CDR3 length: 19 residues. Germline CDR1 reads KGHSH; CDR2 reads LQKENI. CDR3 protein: CASSPKFRDRGRDSYGYTF. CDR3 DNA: TGTGCCAGCTCACCTAAATTCCGGGACAGGGGGAGAGACAGCTATGGCTACACCTTC.

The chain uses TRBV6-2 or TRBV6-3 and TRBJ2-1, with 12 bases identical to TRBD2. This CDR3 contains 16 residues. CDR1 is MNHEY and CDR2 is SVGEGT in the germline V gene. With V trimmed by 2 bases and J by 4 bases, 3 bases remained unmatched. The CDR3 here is CASSYRTSGEYNEQFF. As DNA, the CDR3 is TGTGCCAGCAGTTACAGGACTAGCGGGGAGTACAATGAGCAGTTCTTC.

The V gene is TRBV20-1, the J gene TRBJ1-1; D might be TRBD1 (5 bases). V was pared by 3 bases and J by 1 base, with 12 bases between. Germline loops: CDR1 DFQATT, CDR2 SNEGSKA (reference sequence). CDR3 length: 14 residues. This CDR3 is CSASPGAQNTEAFF. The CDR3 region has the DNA TGCAGTGCTAGTCCTGGGGCACAGAACACTGAAGCTTTCTTT.

The CDR3 loop reads CASSEPIAGILLDEQYF. CDR3 sequence (DNA): TGTGCCAGCAGTGAACCAATAGCGGGTATCCTCCTAGACGAGCAGTACTTC. The gene calls are TRBV6-1 and TRBJ2-7; 7 positions match TRBD2. The CDR3 covers 17 residues. J gave up 5 bases and V 2 bases, and 15 bases lay outside the gene matches. From germline, CDR1 is MNHNS and CDR2 SASEGT.

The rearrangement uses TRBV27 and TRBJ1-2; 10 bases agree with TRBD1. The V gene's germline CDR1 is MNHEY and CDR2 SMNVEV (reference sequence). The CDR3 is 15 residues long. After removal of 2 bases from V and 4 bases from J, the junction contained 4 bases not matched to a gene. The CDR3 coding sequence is TGTGCCAGCAGTTTAAGACAGGGGGCCCCCTATGGCTACACCTTC. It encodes CASSLRQGAPYGYTF.

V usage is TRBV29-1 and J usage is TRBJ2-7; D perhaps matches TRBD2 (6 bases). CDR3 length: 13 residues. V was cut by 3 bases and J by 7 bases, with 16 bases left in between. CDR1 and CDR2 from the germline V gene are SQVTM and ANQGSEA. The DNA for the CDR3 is TGCAGCGTTGATGCGGGGCGGGCGGGGGAGCAGTACTTC. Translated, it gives CSVDAGRAGEQYF.

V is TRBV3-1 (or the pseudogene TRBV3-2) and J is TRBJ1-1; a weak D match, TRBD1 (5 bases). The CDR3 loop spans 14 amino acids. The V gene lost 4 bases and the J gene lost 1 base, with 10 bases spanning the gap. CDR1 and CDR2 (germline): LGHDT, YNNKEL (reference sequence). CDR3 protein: CASSLGTGNTEAFF. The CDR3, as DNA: TGTGCCAGCAGCCTCGGAACAGGGAACACTGAAGCTTTCTTT.

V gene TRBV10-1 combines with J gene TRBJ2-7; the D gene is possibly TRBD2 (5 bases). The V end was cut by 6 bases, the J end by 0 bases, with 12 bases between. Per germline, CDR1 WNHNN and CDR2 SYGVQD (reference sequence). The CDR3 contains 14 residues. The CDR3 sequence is CASSRTGSSYEQYF. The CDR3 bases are TGCGCCAGCAGCCGGACGGGGAGCTCCTACGAGCAGTACTTC.

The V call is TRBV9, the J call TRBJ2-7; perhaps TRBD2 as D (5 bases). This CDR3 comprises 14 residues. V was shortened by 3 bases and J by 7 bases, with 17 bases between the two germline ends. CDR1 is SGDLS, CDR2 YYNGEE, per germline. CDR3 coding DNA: TGTGCCAGCAGCGCCCCTAGCAGAGAGGGAGAGCAGTACTTC. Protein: CASSAPSREGEQYF.

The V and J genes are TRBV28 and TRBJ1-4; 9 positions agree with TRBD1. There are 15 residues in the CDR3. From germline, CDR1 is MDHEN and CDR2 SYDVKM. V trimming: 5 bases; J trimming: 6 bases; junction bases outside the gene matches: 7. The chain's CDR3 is CASSTLTGGDEKLFF. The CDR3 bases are TGTGCCAGCAGTACCCTGACAGGGGGTGATGAAAAACTGTTTTTT.

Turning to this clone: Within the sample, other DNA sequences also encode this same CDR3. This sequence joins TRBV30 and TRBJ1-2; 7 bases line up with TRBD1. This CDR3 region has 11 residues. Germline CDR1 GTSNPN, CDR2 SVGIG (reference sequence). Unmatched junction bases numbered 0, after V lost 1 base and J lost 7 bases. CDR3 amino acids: CAWSAGGGYTF. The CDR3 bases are TGTGCCTGGAGTGCAGGGGGTGGCTACACCTTC.

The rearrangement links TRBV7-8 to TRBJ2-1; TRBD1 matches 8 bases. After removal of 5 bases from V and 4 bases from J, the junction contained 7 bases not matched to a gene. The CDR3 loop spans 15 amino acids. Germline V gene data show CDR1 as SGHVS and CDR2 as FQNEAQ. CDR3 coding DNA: TGTGCCAGCAGCCCGGACAGGGCGAAGTACAATGAGCAGTTCTTC. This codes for CASSPDRAKYNEQFF.

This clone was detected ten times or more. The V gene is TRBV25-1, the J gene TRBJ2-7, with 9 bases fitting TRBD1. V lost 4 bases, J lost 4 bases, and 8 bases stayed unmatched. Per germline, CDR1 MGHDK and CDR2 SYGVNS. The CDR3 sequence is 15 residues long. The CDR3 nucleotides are TGTGCCAGCAGTGGGCCCCGGGACAGGGAGTACGAGCAGTACTTC. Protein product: CASSGPRDREYEQYF.

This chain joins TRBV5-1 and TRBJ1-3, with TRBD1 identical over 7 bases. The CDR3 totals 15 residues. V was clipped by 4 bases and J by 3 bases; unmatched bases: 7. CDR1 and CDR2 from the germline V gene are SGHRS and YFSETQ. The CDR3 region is CASSREGTVGNTIYF. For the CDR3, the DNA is TGCGCCAGCAGCCGCGAAGGGACAGTTGGAAACACCATATATTTT.

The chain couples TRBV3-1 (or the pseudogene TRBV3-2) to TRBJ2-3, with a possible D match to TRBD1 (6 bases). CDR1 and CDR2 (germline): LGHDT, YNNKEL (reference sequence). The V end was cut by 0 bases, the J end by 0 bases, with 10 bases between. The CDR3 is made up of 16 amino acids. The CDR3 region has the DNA TGTGCCAGCAGCCAAGATATTGGGACAAGCACAGATACGCAGTATTTT. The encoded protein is CASSQDIGTSTDTQYF.

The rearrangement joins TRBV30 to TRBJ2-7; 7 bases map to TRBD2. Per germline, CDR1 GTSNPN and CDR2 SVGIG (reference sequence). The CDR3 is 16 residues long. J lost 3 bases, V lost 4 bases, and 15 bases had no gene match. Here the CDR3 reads CAWTLNTGGVYYEQYF. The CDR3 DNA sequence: TGTGCCTGGACCTTAAACACGGGGGGAGTGTACTACGAGCAGTACTTC.

CDR3 residues: CASSQGTASSGNTIYF. The CDR3 DNA reads TGCGCCAGCAGCCAAGGGACAGCCTCCTCTGGAAACACCATATATTTT. This sequence joins TRBV4-1 and TRBJ1-3, with D possibly being TRBD1 (6 bases). V shed 1 base and J shed 0 bases, with 10 bases lying between them. The CDR3 runs 16 residues. Germline CDR1 is MGHRA and CDR2 is YSYEKL.

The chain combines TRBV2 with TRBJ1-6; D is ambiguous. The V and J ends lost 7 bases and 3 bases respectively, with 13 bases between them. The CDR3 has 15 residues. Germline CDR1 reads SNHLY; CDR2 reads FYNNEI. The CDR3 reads CASIKTQFYNSPLHF. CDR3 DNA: TGTGCCAGCATAAAAACACAGTTCTATAATTCACCCCTCCACTTT.

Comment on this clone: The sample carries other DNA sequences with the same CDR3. CDR3 DNA: TGCGCCAGCAGCCAAGATAGGGCGGGTGAAAAACTGTTTTTT. It yields the protein CASSQDRAGEKLFF. The chain has TRBV4-3 and TRBJ1-4; D is uncertain. Trimming pared 0 bases from V and 7 bases from J, leaving 9 bases between. CDR1 LGHNA and CDR2 YSLEER come from the germline V gene. The CDR3 runs 14 residues.